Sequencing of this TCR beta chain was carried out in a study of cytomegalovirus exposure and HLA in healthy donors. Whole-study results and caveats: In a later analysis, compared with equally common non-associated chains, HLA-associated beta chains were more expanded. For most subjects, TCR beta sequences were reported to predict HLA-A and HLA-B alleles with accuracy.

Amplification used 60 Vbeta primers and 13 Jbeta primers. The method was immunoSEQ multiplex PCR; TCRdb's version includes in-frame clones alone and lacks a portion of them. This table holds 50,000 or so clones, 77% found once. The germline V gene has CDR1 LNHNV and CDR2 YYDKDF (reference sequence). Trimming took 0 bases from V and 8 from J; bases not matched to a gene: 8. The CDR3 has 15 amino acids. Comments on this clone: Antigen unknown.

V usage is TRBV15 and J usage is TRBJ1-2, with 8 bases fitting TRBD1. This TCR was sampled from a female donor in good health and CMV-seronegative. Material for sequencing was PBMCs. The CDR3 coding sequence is TGTGCCACCAGCAGAGACAGGGGGCAGTCGGAAGGCTACACCTTC. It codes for CATSRDRGQSEGYTF.